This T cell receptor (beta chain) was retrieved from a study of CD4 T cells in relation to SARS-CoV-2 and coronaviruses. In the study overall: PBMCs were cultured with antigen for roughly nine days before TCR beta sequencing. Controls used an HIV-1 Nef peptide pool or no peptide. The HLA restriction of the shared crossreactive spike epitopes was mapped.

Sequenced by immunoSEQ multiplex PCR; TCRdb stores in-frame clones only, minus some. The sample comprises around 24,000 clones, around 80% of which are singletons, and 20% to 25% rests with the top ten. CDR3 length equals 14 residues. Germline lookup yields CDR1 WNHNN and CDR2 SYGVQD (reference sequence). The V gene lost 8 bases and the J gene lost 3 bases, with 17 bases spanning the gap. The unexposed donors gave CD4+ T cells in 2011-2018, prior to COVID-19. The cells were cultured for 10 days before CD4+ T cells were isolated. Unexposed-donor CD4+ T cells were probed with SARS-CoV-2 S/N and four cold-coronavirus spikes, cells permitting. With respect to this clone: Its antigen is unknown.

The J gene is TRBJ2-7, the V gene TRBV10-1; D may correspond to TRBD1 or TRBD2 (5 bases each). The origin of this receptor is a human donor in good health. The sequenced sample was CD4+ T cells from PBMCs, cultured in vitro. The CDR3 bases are TGCGCCAGCGCTGGATCACGGGGCTACTACGAGCAGTACTTC. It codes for CASAGSRGYYEQYF.